One and the same sample provided the 26 T cell receptor beta chains below, sequenced in a study of cytomegalovirus exposure and HLA in healthy donors. The PCR employed 60 Vbeta primers together with 13 Jbeta primers. Generated by immunoSEQ multiplex PCR, the TCRdb table keeps only in-frame clones and is missing some. The repertoire has around 170,000 clones, around 80% of them found once; the top ten carry 2.5% to 3.5%. The material sequenced was PBMCs. The receptors stem from a woman aged 45-65 years in good health and CMV-seropositive.

J is TRBJ2-1 and V is TRBV10-3; 11 bases map to TRBD2. This CDR3 has 14 amino acids. V lost 3 bases to trimming and J lost 6 bases; unmatched junction nucleotides: 1. CDR1 and CDR2 from the germline V gene are ENHRY and SYGVKD. The CDR3 DNA is TGTGCCATCAGTGATAGCGGGGGGGCCAATGAGCAGTTCTTC. Translating it yields CAISDSGGANEQFF.

The V call is TRBV27, the J call TRBJ1-4, with 10 bases fitting TRBD1. J was trimmed by 8 bases and V by 5 bases; bases with no gene match: 5. This CDR3 is built from 14 residues. Germline assignment: CDR1 MNHEY and CDR2 SMNVEV (reference sequence). CDR3 loop: CASSPRTGGEKLFF. CDR3 coding DNA: TGTGCCAGCAGTCCGCGGACAGGGGGAGAAAAACTGTTTTTT.

This clone was found once. The chain links TRBV5-4 to TRBJ2-7; 13 bases align to TRBD2. V gave up 5 bases and J gave up 3 bases; unmatched junction bases: 11. Germline CDR1 is SGHNT and CDR2 is YYREEE (reference sequence). The CDR3 extends over 17 amino acids. DNA of the CDR3: TGTGCCAGCAGTCGAGACGGGACTAGCGGGACCCTCTACGAGCAGTACTTC. Protein: CASSRDGTSGTLYEQYF.

This clone was seen only a few times. This chain uses TRBV30 with TRBJ2-1, with 9 nucleotides matching TRBD2. CDR1 is GTSNPN and CDR2 is SVGIG in the germline V gene (reference sequence). Trimming took 1 base from V and 6 from J; bases not matched to a gene: 4. The CDR3 is 14 amino acids. The CDR3 sequence is CAWSGGRAGNEQFF. The CDR3, as DNA: TGTGCCTGGAGTGGCGGGAGGGCTGGCAATGAGCAGTTCTTC.

Turning to this clone: This specimen includes other DNA sequences encoding the same CDR3. The chain couples TRBV18 to TRBJ2-7; D perhaps matches TRBD1 (5 bases). Germline CDR1 and CDR2: KGHSH and LQKENI. The CDR3 has 15 residues. V was pared by 3 bases and J by 1 base, with 13 bases between. The CDR3 is CASSPRAGSSYEQYF. CDR3 nucleotide sequence: TGTGCCAGCTCACCCCGGGCAGGGTCGTCCTACGAGCAGTACTTC.

A single count supports this clone. V and J are TRBV11-2 and TRBJ1-1; a possible D gene is TRBD1 (6 bases). Trimming removed 6 bases at V and 1 base at J, with 12 bases between. The length of the CDR3 is 14 residues. Germline CDR1 and CDR2: SGHAT and FQNNGV. The CDR3 spells CASRHTGTNTEAFF. The CDR3 nucleotides are TGTGCCAGCAGGCACACAGGGACGAACACTGAAGCTTTCTTT.

The genes are TRBV18 and TRBJ1-1; perhaps TRBD1 as D (5 bases). The V gene's germline CDR1 is KGHSH and CDR2 LQKENI. This CDR3 region has 15 residues. V dropped 3 bases and J dropped 3 bases, with 14 bases sitting between them. The CDR3: CASSPAAGGDTEAFF. The CDR3 nucleotides read TGTGCCAGCTCACCTGCTGCGGGAGGGGACACTGAAGCTTTCTTT.

The rearrangement links TRBV28 to TRBJ2-5; 7 positions match TRBD1. The J call may be wrong; the DNA end is better matched by TRBJ2-7. The CDR3 has 15 residues. CDR1 and CDR2 (germline): MDHEN, SYDVKM. The CDR3 coding sequence is TGTGCCAGCAGTACGACAGGGTACCCCTCCTACGAGCAGTACTTC. Translated: CASSTTGYPSYEQYF.

The chain is built from TRBV13 and TRBJ2-1; the D gene is possibly TRBD2 (6 bases). V was pared by 5 bases and J by 0 bases, with 11 bases between. The CDR3 loop spans 15 amino acids. Per germline, CDR1 PRHDT and CDR2 FYEKMQ (reference sequence). The CDR3 reads CASSPKRASYNEQFF. The CDR3 DNA follows: TGTGCCAGCAGCCCCAAGCGGGCCTCCTACAATGAGCAGTTCTTC.

The V and J genes are TRBV11-3 and TRBJ1-1, with D possibly being TRBD1 (6 bases). The CDR3 sequence is 13 residues long. Per germline, CDR1 SGHNT and CDR2 YENEEA. Trimming removed 5 bases at V and 5 bases at J, with 12 bases between. The CDR3 spells CASSLHRETEAFF. The CDR3 DNA reads as TGTGCCAGCAGCCTCCACAGGGAAACTGAAGCTTTCTTT. Together with reference TRBV11-3 and TRBJ1-1, the CDR3 gives the full variable domain: EAGVVQSPRYKIIEKKQPVAFWCNPISGHNTLYWYLQNLGQGPELLIRYENEEAVDDSQLPKDRFSAERLKGVDSTLKIQPAELGDSAVYLCASSLHRETEAFFGQGTRLTVV.

V and J are TRBV18 and TRBJ2-1; D is perhaps TRBD2 (6 bases). Per the germline V gene, CDR1 is KGHSH and CDR2 is LQKENI. This CDR3 comprises 12 residues. Trimming took off 8 bases at V and 5 bases at J, with 10 bases between the two ends. The CDR3: CASRAGNNEQFF. CDR3 DNA: TGTGCCAGCAGAGCGGGCAACAATGAGCAGTTCTTC.

J is TRBJ1-2 and V is TRBV2; the match to TRBD1 covers 7 bases. There are 13 residues in the CDR3. J gave up 4 bases and V 7 bases, and 6 bases lay outside the gene matches. Per the germline V gene, CDR1 is SNHLY and CDR2 is FYNNEI. The CDR3 loop reads CASNPGGPYGYTF. CDR3 DNA: TGTGCCAGCAATCCAGGGGGGCCCTATGGCTACACCTTC.

The chain employs TRBV30 and TRBJ1-4; no clear D. V lost 3 bases and J lost 4, with 12 bases in between. CDR1 and CDR2 (germline): GTSNPN, SVGIG (reference sequence). This CDR3 region has 14 residues. Here the CDR3 DNA reads TGTGCCTGGAGACCCGGGTCGAATAATGAAAAACTGTTTTTT. Translation gives CAWRPGSNNEKLFF.

In this sample, this clone turned up a few times. V and J are TRBV2 and TRBJ2-6, with 7 bases fitting TRBD1. The J segment lost 2 bases and the V segment lost 5 bases, leaving 3 bases of the junction unmatched. The germline V gene encodes CDR1 SNHLY and CDR2 FYNNEI. The length of the CDR3 is 15 residues. DNA of the CDR3: TGTGCCAGCAGTCTCACAGGGGCTGGGGCCAACGTCCTGACTTTC. Translating it yields CASSLTGAGANVLTF.

The chain couples TRBV11-3 to TRBJ2-1; TRBD2 aligns across 7 bases. CDR1 SGHNT and CDR2 YENEEA come from the germline V gene. This CDR3 has 12 amino acids. Trimming removed 0 bases from V and 10 bases from J; junction bases left unmatched: 0. The CDR3 DNA reads TGTGCCAGCAGCTTAGAGGGACTAGAGCAGTTCTTC. It translates to CASSLEGLEQFF.

This chain joins TRBV2 and TRBJ2-1; tentative D call: TRBD2 (6 bases). CDR1 SNHLY and CDR2 FYNNEI come from the germline V gene. The ends were cut back, 6 bases at V and 8 bases at J, with 20 bases in the middle. This CDR3 spans 15 amino acids. The CDR3 nucleotides read TGTGCCAGCAGACCCATAGCGGTCCCGGGCGATGAGCAGTTCTTC. Its protein product is CASRPIAVPGDEQFF.

The rearrangement links TRBV18 to TRBJ2-7; the D gene is possibly TRBD1 (6 bases). Germline V gene lookup returns CDR1 KGHSH and CDR2 LQKENI. The CDR3 loop spans 14 amino acids. Trimming left V 8 bases short and J 0 bases short, with 14 bases between. The CDR3 DNA reads TGTGCCAGCCCCAGGGGCCCTAGCTCCTACGAGCAGTACTTC. Its translation is CASPRGPSSYEQYF.

The rearrangement joins TRBV11-1 to TRBJ1-1; 7 nucleotides match TRBD1. This CDR3 has 15 residues. V shed 0 bases and J 5 bases; nucleotides not matched to a gene: 6. The germline CDR1 and CDR2 sequences are SGHAT and FQDESV (reference sequence). CDR3 nucleotide sequence: TGTGCCAGCAGCTTAGCGGGGCAGGGGGAAACTGAAGCTTTCTTT. It yields the protein CASSLAGQGETEAFF.

By proportion, this clone is medium-sized (0.01 to 0.1%). The gene calls are TRBV19 and TRBJ2-7; 7 bases are shared with TRBD2. V lost 6 bases and J lost 0; bases outside the gene matches: 8. The CDR3 has 15 amino acids. In germline, CDR1 is LNHDA, CDR2 SQIVND (reference sequence). The chain's CDR3 is CASSLTSSSSYEQYF. The CDR3, as DNA: TGTGCCAGTAGCCTGACTAGCAGTAGCTCCTACGAGCAGTACTTC.

Remarks on this clone: At one of its ends the junction is not consistent with the germline gene, which may arise from a read error. The rearrangement links TRBV10-3 to TRBJ1-2, with a tentative D call TRBD1 (5 bases). The CDR3 extends over 14 amino acids. Germline V gives CDR1 ENHRY, CDR2 SYGVKD. The CDR3 DNA sequence: TGTGCCAGCAGTTATACCTCAGGGAACTATGGCTACACCTTC. As protein: CASSYTSGNYGYTF.

The chain couples TRBV7-8 to TRBJ2-7; the match to TRBD2 covers 8 bases. This CDR3 spans 14 amino acids. Germline V gene sequence: CDR1 SGHVS, CDR2 FQNEAQ. Losses at the gene ends were 6 bases for V and 2 bases for J; bases not matched to a gene: 6. The CDR3 DNA reads TGTGCCAGCAGTTTACCGGGACTAGCCTACGAGCAGTACTTC. As protein: CASSLPGLAYEQYF.

The chain recombines TRBV11-3 with TRBJ2-5; possible D gene TRBD1, 7 bases. The DNA end lines up better with TRBJ2-7; the J call may be wrong. The CDR3 length is 15 residues. CDR1 is SGHNT and CDR2 is YENEEA in the germline V gene. CDR3 loop: CASSPNAGQSYEQYF. Here the CDR3 DNA reads TGTGCCAGCAGCCCTAACGCGGGACAGTCCTACGAGCAGTACTTC.

This rearrangement joins TRBV2 to TRBJ1-1; a possible D gene is TRBD1 (5 bases). The length of the CDR3 is 13 residues. CDR1 and CDR2 (germline): SNHLY, FYNNEI. The V gene lost 4 bases and the J gene lost 4 bases, with 10 bases spanning the gap. The DNA for the CDR3 is TGTGCCAGCAGTGGGGGCTGGAGCACTGAAGCTTTCTTT. Its translation: CASSGGWSTEAFF.

The chain links TRBV5-1 to TRBJ2-2; 8 bases fit TRBD2. The CDR3 totals 15 residues. Germline V CDR1 and CDR2: SGHRS, YFSETQ. Unmatched junction bases numbered 5, after V lost 3 bases and J lost 4 bases. CDR3 in amino acids: CASSWSGSGTGELFF. DNA of the CDR3: TGCGCCAGCAGCTGGAGCGGGAGCGGCACCGGGGAGCTGTTTTTT.

The chain carries TRBV11-3 and TRBJ2-3; the match to TRBD1 covers 8 bases. CDR1 and CDR2 from the germline V gene are SGHNT and YENEEA. V was pared by 1 base and J by 6 bases, with 6 bases of the junction left unmatched. The CDR3 runs to 15 residues. The CDR3 protein is CASSLGHRGMDTQYF. CDR3 coding DNA: TGTGCCAGCAGCTTAGGGCACAGGGGGATGGATACGCAGTATTTT.

J is TRBJ1-1 and V is TRBV9; D unresolved. Germline assignment: CDR1 SGDLS and CDR2 YYNGEE. CDR3 length equals 14 residues. V was pared by 0 bases and J by 2 bases, with 8 bases between. The CDR3 region has the DNA TGTGCCAGCAGCGTAGGGGGAGATAACACTGAAGCTTTCTTT. Translation: CASSVGGDNTEAFF. The full variable domain, in which reference TRBV9 and TRBJ1-1 provide the parts outside the CDR3, is DSGVTQTPKHLITATGQRVTLRCSPRSGDLSVYWYQQSLDQGLQFLIQYYNGEERAKGNILERFSAQQFPDLHSELNLSSLELGDSALYFCASSVGGDNTEAFFGQGTRLTVV.